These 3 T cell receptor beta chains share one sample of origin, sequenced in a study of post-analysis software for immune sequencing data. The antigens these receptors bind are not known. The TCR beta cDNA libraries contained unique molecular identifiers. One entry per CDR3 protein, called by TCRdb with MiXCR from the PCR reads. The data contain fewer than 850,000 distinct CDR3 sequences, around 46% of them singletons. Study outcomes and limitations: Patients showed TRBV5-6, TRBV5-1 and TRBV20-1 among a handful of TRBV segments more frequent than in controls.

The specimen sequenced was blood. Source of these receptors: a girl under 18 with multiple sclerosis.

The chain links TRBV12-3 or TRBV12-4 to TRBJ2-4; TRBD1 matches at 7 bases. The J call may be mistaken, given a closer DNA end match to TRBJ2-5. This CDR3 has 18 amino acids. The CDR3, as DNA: TGTGCCAGCAGTTTAGCGCTGGGGGACAGACCCCCAAGACAGACCCAGTACTTC. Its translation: CASSLALGDRPPRQTQYF.

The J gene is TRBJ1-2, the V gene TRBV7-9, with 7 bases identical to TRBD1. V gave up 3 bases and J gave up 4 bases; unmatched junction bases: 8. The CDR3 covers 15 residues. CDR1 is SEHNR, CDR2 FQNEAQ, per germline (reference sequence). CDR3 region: CASSLGDSATYGYTF. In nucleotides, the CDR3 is TGTGCCAGCAGCTTGGGGGACAGCGCCACCTATGGCTACACCTTC.

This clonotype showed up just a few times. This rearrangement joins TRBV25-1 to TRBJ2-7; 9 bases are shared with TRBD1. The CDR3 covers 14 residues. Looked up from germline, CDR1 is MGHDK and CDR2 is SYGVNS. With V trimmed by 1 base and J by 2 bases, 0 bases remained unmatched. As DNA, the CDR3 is TGTGCCAGCAGTGAATGGGACAGGGCCTACGAGCAGTACTTC. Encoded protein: CASSEWDRAYEQYF.